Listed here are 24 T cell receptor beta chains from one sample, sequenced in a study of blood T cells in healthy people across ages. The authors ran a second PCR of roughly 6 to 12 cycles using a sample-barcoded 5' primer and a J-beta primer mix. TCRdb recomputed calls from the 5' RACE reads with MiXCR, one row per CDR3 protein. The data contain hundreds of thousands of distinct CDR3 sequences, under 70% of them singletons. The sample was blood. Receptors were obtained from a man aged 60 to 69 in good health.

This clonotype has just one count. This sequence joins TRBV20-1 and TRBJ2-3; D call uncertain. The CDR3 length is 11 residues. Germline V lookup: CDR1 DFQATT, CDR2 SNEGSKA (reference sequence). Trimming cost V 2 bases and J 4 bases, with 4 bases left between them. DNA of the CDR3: TGCAGTGCTAGAATGGCAGATACGCAGTATTTT. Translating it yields CSARMADTQYF.

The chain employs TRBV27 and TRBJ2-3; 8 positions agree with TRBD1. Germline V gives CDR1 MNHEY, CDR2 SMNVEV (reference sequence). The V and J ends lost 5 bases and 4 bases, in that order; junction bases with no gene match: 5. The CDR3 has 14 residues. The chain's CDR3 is CASSLQTGADTQYF. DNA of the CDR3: TGTGCCAGCAGTCTCCAGACAGGGGCAGATACGCAGTATTTT.

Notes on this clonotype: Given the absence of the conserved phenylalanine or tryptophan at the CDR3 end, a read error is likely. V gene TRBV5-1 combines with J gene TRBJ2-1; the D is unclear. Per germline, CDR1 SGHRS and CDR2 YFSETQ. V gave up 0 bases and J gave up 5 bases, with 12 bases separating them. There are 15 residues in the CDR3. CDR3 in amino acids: CASSLGLVANNEQFY. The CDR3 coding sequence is TGCGCCAGCAGCTTGGGTCTAGTTGCCAACAATGAGCAGTTCTAC.

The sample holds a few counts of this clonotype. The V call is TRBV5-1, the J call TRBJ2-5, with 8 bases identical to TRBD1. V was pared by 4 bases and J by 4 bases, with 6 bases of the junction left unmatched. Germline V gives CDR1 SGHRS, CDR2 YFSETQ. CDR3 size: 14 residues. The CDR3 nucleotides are TGCGCCAGCAGCCCGCAAGGACAGGGAGAGACCCAGTACTTC. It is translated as CASSPQGQGETQYF.

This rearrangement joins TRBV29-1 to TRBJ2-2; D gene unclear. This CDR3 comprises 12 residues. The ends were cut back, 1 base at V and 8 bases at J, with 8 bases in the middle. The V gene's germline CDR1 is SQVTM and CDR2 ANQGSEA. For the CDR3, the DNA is TGCAGCGTTGAAGGCATCGGTGGGGAGCTGTTTTTT. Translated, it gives CSVEGIGGELFF.

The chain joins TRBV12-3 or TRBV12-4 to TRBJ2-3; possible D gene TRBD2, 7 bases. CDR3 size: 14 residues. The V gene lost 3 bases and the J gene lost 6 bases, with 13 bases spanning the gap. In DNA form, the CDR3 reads TGTGCCAGCAGTTTTAGGGGGGGGCGGGATACGCAGTATTTT. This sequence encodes CASSFRGGRDTQYF.

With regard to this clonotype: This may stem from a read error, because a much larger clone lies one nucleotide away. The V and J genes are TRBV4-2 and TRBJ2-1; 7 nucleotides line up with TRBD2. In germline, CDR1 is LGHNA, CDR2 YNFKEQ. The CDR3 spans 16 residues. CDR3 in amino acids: CVSSQDGGSSYNEQFF. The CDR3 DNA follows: TGTGTCAGCAGCCAAGATGGCGGGAGCTCCTACAATGAGCAGTTCTTC.

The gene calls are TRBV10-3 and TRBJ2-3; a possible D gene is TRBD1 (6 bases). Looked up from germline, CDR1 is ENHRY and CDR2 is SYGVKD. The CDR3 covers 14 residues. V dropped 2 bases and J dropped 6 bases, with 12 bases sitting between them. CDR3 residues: CAISEPGAGDTQYF. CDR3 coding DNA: TGTGCCATCAGTGAGCCAGGGGCAGGGGATACGCAGTATTTT.

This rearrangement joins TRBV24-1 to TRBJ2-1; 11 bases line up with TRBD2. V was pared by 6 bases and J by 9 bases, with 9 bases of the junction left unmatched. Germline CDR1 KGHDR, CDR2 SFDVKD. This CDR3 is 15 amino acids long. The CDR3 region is CATSRLGLAGSEQFF. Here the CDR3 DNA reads TGTGCCACCAGTCGACTAGGACTAGCGGGTAGTGAGCAGTTCTTC.

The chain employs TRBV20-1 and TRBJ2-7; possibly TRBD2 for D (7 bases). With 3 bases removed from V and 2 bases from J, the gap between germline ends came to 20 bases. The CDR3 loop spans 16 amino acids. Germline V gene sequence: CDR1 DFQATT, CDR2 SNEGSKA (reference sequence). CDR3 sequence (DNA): TGCAGTGCTAGCGAGTCGCGGGGGCCGTATACCTACGAGCAGTACTTC. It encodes CSASESRGPYTYEQYF.

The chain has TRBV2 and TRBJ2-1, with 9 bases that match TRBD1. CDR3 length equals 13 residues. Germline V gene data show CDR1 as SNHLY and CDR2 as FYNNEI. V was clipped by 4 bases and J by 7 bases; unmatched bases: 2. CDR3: CASSGDRENEQFF. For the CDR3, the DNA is TGTGCCAGCAGTGGGGACAGGGAAAATGAGCAGTTCTTC.

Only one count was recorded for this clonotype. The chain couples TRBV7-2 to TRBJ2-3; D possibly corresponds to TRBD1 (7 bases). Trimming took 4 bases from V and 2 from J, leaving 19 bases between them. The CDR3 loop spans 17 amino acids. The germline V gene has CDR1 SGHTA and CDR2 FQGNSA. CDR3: CASSSLGGTAFTDTQYF. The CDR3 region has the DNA TGTGCCAGCAGCTCCTTGGGCGGGACAGCCTTCACAGATACGCAGTATTTT.

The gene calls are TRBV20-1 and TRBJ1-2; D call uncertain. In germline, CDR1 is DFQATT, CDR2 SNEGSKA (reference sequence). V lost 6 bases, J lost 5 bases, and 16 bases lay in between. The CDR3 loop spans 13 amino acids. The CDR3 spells CSAKRGTGYGYTF. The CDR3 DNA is TGCAGTGCAAAGCGGGGTACGGGATATGGCTACACCTTC.

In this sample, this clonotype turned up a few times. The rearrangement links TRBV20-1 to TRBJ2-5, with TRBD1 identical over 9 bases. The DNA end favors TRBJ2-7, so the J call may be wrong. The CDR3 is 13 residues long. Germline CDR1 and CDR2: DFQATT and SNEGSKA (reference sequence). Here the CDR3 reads CSAAPGTGREQYF. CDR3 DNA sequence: TGCAGTGCCGCTCCCGGGACAGGGCGCGAGCAGTACTTC.

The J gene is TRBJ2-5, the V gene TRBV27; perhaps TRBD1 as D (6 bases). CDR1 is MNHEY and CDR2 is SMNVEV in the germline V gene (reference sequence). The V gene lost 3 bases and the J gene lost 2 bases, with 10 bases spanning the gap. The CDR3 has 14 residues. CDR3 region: CASSFQGRQETQYF. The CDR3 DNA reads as TGTGCCAGCAGTTTTCAGGGGCGGCAAGAGACCCAGTACTTC.

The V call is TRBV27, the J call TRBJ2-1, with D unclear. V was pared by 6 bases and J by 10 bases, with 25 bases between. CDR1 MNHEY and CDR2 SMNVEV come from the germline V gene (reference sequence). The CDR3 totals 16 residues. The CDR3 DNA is TGTGCCAGCAGCTTTGGGGATCGTGGTTCGGCAGTGGAGCAGTTCTTC. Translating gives CASSFGDRGSAVEQFF.

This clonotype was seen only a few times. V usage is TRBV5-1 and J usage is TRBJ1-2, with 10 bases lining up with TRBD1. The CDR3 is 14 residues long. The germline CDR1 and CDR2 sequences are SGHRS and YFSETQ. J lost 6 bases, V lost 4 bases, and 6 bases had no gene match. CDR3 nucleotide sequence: TGCGCCAGCAGCGCGGGACAGGGGTTTGATGGCTACACCTTC. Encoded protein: CASSAGQGFDGYTF.

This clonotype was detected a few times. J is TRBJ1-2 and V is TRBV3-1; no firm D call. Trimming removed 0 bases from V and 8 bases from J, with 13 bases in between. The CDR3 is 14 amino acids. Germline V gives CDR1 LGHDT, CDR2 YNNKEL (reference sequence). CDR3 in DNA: TGTGCCAGCAGCCAAGATAGGAGGCGAGAAGGCTACACCTTC. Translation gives CASSQDRRREGYTF.

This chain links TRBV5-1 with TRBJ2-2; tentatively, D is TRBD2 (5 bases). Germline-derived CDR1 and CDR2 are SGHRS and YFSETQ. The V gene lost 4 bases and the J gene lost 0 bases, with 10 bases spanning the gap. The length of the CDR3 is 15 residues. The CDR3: CASSRGAANTGELFF. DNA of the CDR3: TGCGCCAGCAGCCGGGGAGCGGCGAACACCGGGGAGCTGTTTTTT. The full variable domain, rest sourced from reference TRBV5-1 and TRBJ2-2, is KAGVTQTPRYLIKTRGQQVTLSCSPISGHRSVSWYQQTPGQGLQFLFEYFSETQRNKGNFPGRFSGRQFSNSRSEMNVSTLELGDSALYLCASSRGAANTGELFFGEGSRLTVL.

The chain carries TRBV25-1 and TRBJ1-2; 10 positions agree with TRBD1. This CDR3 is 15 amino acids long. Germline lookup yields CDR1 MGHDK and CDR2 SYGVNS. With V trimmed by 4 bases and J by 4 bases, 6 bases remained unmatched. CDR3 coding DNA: TGTGCCAGCAGTGGAGCGGGACAGGGGACCTATGGCTACACCTTC. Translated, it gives CASSGAGQGTYGYTF.

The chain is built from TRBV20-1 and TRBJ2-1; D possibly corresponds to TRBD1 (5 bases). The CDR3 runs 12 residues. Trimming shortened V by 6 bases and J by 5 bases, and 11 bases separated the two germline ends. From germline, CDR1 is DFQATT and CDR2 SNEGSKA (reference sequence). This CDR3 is CSAPTANNEQFF. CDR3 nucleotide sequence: TGCAGTGCCCCGACAGCCAACAATGAGCAGTTCTTC.

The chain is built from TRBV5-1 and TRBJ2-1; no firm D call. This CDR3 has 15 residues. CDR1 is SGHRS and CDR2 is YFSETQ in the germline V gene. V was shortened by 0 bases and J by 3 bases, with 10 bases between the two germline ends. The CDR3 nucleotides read TGCGCCAGCAGCTTGGCCACCATGGGCTACAATGAGCAGTTCTTC. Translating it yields CASSLATMGYNEQFF. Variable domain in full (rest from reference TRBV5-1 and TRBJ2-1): KAGVTQTPRYLIKTRGQQVTLSCSPISGHRSVSWYQQTPGQGLQFLFEYFSETQRNKGNFPGRFSGRQFSNSRSEMNVSTLELGDSALYLCASSLATMGYNEQFFGPGTRLTVL.

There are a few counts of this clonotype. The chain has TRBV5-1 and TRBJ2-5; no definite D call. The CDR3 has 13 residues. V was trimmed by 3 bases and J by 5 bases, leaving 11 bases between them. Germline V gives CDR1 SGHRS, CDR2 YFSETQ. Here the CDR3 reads CASSWGLWETQYF. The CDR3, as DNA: TGCGCCAGCAGCTGGGGTCTGTGGGAGACCCAGTACTTC.

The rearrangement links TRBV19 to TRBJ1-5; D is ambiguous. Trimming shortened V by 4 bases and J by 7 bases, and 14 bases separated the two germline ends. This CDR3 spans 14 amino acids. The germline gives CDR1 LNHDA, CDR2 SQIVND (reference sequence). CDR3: CASSRASPGQPQHF. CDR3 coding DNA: TGTGCCAGTAGTAGGGCCTCCCCCGGGCAGCCCCAGCATTTT.